Listed below are T cell receptor beta chains from one sample, sequenced in a study of shared clonotypes between healthy human individuals. The table came from immunoSEQ multiplex PCR; TCRdb's copy has only in-frame clones and leaves some out. The table lists hundreds of thousands of clones, about 78% of them singletons. The sequenced sample was memory CD4+ T cells sorted from blood. These receptors originate from a woman in her 30s in good health. Each CDR3 is given with its conserved first and last residue. D genes are given only for firm matches. Only some rows state a clone size, as once, few, many or a class for expanded clones.

TRBV30	TRBJ2-3	-	-	TGTGCCTTTGGGCGGGACTGTACGGATACGCAGTATTTT	CAFGRDCTDTQYF
TRBV5-1	TRBJ2-7	-	-	TGCGCCAGCAGCGCCGGGACGCTCGCATACGAGCAGTACTTC	CASSAGTLAYEQYF
TRBV2	TRBJ2-7	TRBD2	-	TGTGCCAGCAGAGCCAAACTAGCGGGAGGCGGGCAGTACTTC	CASRAKLAGGGQYF
TRBV9	TRBJ1-5	-	-	TGTGCCAGCAGCCCTAGCGGGACAATGAATCAGCCCCAGCATTTT	CASSPSGTMNQPQHF
TRBV5-1	TRBJ2-3	TRBD2	-	TGCGCCAGCAGCTGGGGACTAGCGGGAGTACGAGATACGCAGTATTTT	CASSWGLAGVRDTQYF
TRBV19	TRBJ2-2	-	few	TGTGCCAGTAGTATACAGCCATACACCGGGGAGCTGTTTTTT	CASSIQPYTGELFF
TRBV2	TRBJ1-2	TRBD1	-	TGTGCCAGCAAAGCGCTGACAGGGGGCAAGGGGTATGGCTACACCTTC	CASKALTGGKGYGYTF
TRBV5-1	TRBJ2-7	-	-	TGCGCCAGCAGCTTGGGTAGCGGAGAGGCCTACGAGCAGTACTTC	CASSLGSGEAYEQYF
TRBV7-9	TRBJ2-1	TRBD2	-	TGTGCCAGCAGCGTGAAATCGGGAGGTCACAATGAGCAGTTCTTC	CASSVKSGGHNEQFF
TRBV27	TRBJ2-1	-	-	TGTGCCAGCAGTTCTGGGGGAGGCCCCTACAATGAGCAGTTCTTC	CASSSGGGPYNEQFF
TRBV28	TRBJ1-1	-	-	TGTGCCAGCAGCCGAGAGGCACATGACACTGAAGCTTTCTTT	CASSREAHDTEAFF
TRBV5-1	TRBJ2-7	-	-	TGCGCCAGCAGCGCCTCGACCTACGAGCAGTACTTC	CASSASTYEQYF
TRBV4-1	TRBJ2-1	-	-	TGCGCCAGCAGCCGACAGCCCTTAGGAGGATCCTACAATGAGCAGTTCTTC	CASSRQPLGGSYNEQFF
TRBV30	TRBJ1-5	-	-	TGTGCCTGGTCTGTTACAGGTCAGAATCAGCCCCAGCATTTT	CAWSVTGQNQPQHF
TRBV5-4	TRBJ2-1	TRBD1	-	TGTGCCAGCAGCCGAAGACAGGGGGCCGATGAGCAGTTCTTC	CASSRRQGADEQFF
TRBV5-6	TRBJ1-4	-	-	TGTGCCAGCAGCTTGCGTCAGCTTCCAACTAATGAAAAACTGTTTTTT	CASSLRQLPTNEKLFF
TRBV6-5	TRBJ2-1	-	-	TGTGCCAGCAGTTACCGCGCGGTCTCCTACAATGAGCAGTTCTTC	CASSYRAVSYNEQFF
TRBV9	TRBJ2-1	-	-	TGTGCCAGCAAAAAGAACGAGCACAATGAGCAGTTCTTC	CASKKNEHNEQFF
TRBV7-8	TRBJ1-1	TRBD1	-	TGTGCCAGCAGCCAAGGAGACAGGGCTAACACTGAAGCTTTCTTT	CASSQGDRANTEAFF
TRBV7-2	TRBJ2-3	TRBD2	-	TGTGCCAGCAGCAGGGGACTAGCGGGCACAGATACGCAGTATTTT	CASSRGLAGTDTQYF
TRBV2	TRBJ1-2	-	-	TGTGCCAGCAGAAAAGACAGCTATGGCTACACCTTC	CASRKDSYGYTF
TRBV2	TRBJ2-7	-	-	TGTGCCAGCAGTGAACAGGAAGCCTACGAGCAGTACTTC	CASSEQEAYEQYF
TRBV7-9	TRBJ2-1	TRBD2	few	TGTGCCAGCAGCTTTGGGACTAGCGGGATCGATGAGCAGTTCTTC	CASSFGTSGIDEQFF
TRBV30	TRBJ2-1	TRBD2	-	TGTGCCTGGAGCCCCGTGGTGGGCTATCGGGGGGGTCTAGCGGGAGTTCGTGAGCAGTTCTTC	CAWSPVVGYRGGLAGVREQFF
TRBV6-5	TRBJ2-2	TRBD2	-	TGTGCCAGCAGCGCGGGACTATTGAAGACCGGGGAGCTGTTTTTT	CASSAGLLKTGELFF
TRBV5-1	TRBJ2-7	TRBD1	few	TGCGCCAGCAGCTTGTACGGGACAGGGGGCTCCTACGAGCAGTACTTC	CASSLYGTGGSYEQYF
TRBV10-3	TRBJ1-2	-	few	TGTGCCATCAGACGGGACGGGTCGAACTATGGCTACACCTTC	CAIRRDGSNYGYTF
TRBV19	TRBJ2-3	-	few	TGTGCCAGTAGTATAGCTGGCGGAACAGATACGCAGTATTTT	CASSIAGGTDTQYF
TRBV28	TRBJ1-4	TRBD1	-	TGTGCCAGCAGTTCACCAGGGGGGACGGGAGCAACTAATGAAAAACTGTTTTTT	CASSSPGGTGATNEKLFF
TRBV19	TRBJ2-1	-	once	TGTGCCAGTAGTCCGTGGACGGATTACAATGAGCAGTTCTTC	CASSPWTDYNEQFF
TRBV21-1	TRBJ1-5	-	few	TGTGCCAGCCCGGGGGGGGGCGAATCGAGCAATCAGCCCCAGCATTTT	CASPGGGESSNQPQHF
TRBV6-5	TRBJ2-7	-	once	TGTGCCAGCAGTCGAGACCAGTACTCCTACGAGCAGTACTTC	CASSRDQYSYEQYF
TRBV9	TRBJ1-2	TRBD1	-	TGTGCCAGCAGCGCAAGGGACAGGGTTAACTATGGCTACACCTTC	CASSARDRVNYGYTF
TRBV6-6	TRBJ1-1	-	few	TGTGCCAGCAGTTACTTAGACAGTAACACTGAAGCTTTCTTT	CASSYLDSNTEAFF
TRBV10-3	TRBJ2-7	TRBD2	-	TGTGCCATCAGTGACGGCGGGAGTCATTCCTACGAGCAGTACTTC	CAISDGGSHSYEQYF
TRBV19	TRBJ2-2	TRBD1	-	TGTGCCAGTAGTATACGAGGGGGCCGCAACACCGGGGAGCTGTTTTTT	CASSIRGGRNTGELFF
TRBV10-1	TRBJ2-1	-	-	TGCGCCAGCAGTGGCGGGGAATCCTACAATGAGCAGTTCTTC	CASSGGESYNEQFF